The present entry profiles one TCR beta chain with its context. Its antigen is not identified. Trimming pared 6 bases from V and 0 bases from J, leaving 8 bases between. CDR3 length equals 13 residues. From the RT-PCR reads, TCRdb called clonotypes with MiXCR, one entry per CDR3 protein. There are 550,000 to 650,000 distinct CDR3 sequences in the sample; 10% to 15% occur only once, and roughly 10% lies in the top ten. This sample is drawn from a study of response to subunit inactivated influenza vaccine. Study outcomes and limitations: Few additional T cells are recruited per seasonal influenza vaccination, authors suggested.

This TCR came from a man between 45 and 60 years old who received an inactivated influenza vaccine. This sample comprised PBMCs from blood, obtained on the day of vaccination. The rearrangement uses TRBV12-3 or TRBV12-4 and TRBJ2-5; D is ambiguous. CDR3 region: CASSVLNQETQYF. CDR3 nucleotides: TGTGCCAGCAGCGTCCTGAACCAAGAGACCCAGTACTTC.